This record looks at one T cell receptor beta chain sequence and its context. This specimen comes from a study of shared clonotypes between healthy human individuals. The method was immunoSEQ multiplex PCR; TCRdb's version includes in-frame clones alone and lacks a portion of them. The data contain 2,500,000 or so clones, 80% to 95% of them singletons. There are 15 residues in the CDR3. In germline, CDR1 is GTSNPN, CDR2 SVGIG (reference sequence). V lost 3 bases to trimming and J lost 2 bases, with 14 bases between them. Sequencing used naive CD4+ T cells from PBMCs. The subset was: CD45RA+ positively selected. The sequence was collected from a young man in good health. Some clones in this sample may be carry-over from other donors' samples. The chain has TRBV30 and TRBJ1-5, with a weak D call TRBD1 (5 bases). CDR3: CAWRPRDSGNQPQHF. The CDR3 nucleotides are TGTGCCTGGAGGCCCCGGGACTCGGGCAATCAGCCCCAGCATTTT.